Included here is one T cell receptor beta chain sequence, with context. Its antigen is unknown. This specimen belongs to a study of shared clonotypes between healthy human individuals. CDR3 length equals 15 residues. Between the trimmed V and J ends, which lost 3 bases and 4 bases, there was a span of 18 bases. Germline CDR1 and CDR2: GTSNPN and SVGIG (reference sequence). Study results and limitations: Sorted-subset sequencing, rarefaction showed, was incomplete despite large depth.

Using immunoSEQ multiplex PCR, the repertoire was profiled, and TCRdb retains in-frame clones only, with some absent. Among over a million clones, about 75% were seen once, and the ten largest hold about 1.5%. The V call is TRBV30, the J call TRBJ2-5, with D possibly being TRBD2 (5 bases). This TCR came from a man between 18 and 29 years old in good health. Sequencing was done on a sample of memory CD4+ T cells sorted from blood. As to subset: CD45RA-negative fraction. The CDR3 nucleotides are TGTGCCTGGAGACGGGGAACTACCACCGGAGAGACCCAGTACTTC. Translating it yields CAWRRGTTTGETQYF.